This passage covers 5 T cell receptor beta chains from one sample sequenced in a study of control samples from healthy donors and cancer patients. Repertoires were generated with immunoSEQ multiplex PCR, while TCRdb's copy carries only in-frame clones and drops some. The sample includes roughly 150,000 clones, around 88% of them seen just once. The sample comprised blood. Every receptor here comes from a man aged 18 to 29 in good health.

The chain uses TRBV6-6 and TRBJ1-3, with D possibly TRBD1 on 5 matching bases. The CDR3 sequence is 15 residues long. V was shortened by 2 bases and J by 3 bases, with 11 bases between the two germline ends. Germline values: CDR1 MNHNY, CDR2 SVGAGI (reference sequence). The CDR3 DNA is TGTGCCAGCAGTTACAGGGGCGCAGATGGAAACACCATATATTTT. Residues: CASSYRGADGNTIYF.

The chain has TRBV19 and TRBJ1-1; maybe TRBD1 (6 bases). The CDR3 is 11 residues long. Trimming pared 11 bases from V and 5 bases from J, leaving 12 bases between. CDR1 and CDR2 (germline): LNHDA, SQIVND (reference sequence). CDR3 amino acids: CASRGVTEAFF. CDR3 DNA sequence: TGTGCCTCCAGGGGAGTGACTGAAGCTTTCTTT.

This rearrangement joins TRBV5-1 to TRBJ1-3; D possibly corresponds to TRBD1 (6 bases). Looked up from germline, CDR1 is SGHRS and CDR2 is YFSETQ. This CDR3 comprises 14 residues. Trimming shortened V by 3 bases and J by 4 bases, and 11 bases separated the two germline ends. The CDR3 bases are TGCGCCAGCAGCTCCGCGGGGGCAGGAAACACCATATATTTT. Its protein is CASSSAGAGNTIYF.

The CDR3, as DNA: TGTGCCAGCAGTGAGGGGCGCAGGGAGCAGTACTTC. It is translated as CASSEGRREQYF. The chain carries TRBV25-1 and TRBJ2-7; TRBD1 is a possible D gene (5 bases). Germline V gives CDR1 MGHDK, CDR2 SYGVNS. This CDR3 is 12 amino acids long. Trimming took 3 bases from V and 7 from J, leaving 10 bases between them.

The chain joins TRBV28 to TRBJ1-4; tentatively, D is TRBD1 (6 bases). The germline gives CDR1 MDHEN, CDR2 SYDVKM. V gave up 5 bases and J gave up 7 bases, with 17 bases separating them. This CDR3 comprises 15 residues. The CDR3 sequence is CASSRGGFRTEKLFF. CDR3 DNA sequence: TGTGCCAGCAGTAGGGGGGGCTTTAGGACTGAAAAACTGTTTTTT.